This T cell receptor (beta chain) was profiled in a study of cytomegalovirus exposure and HLA in healthy donors. Study background: Under 90% of 398 genotyped donors fell in the Caucasian-associated ancestry cluster.

Both 60 Vbeta primers and 13 Jbeta primers went into the PCR. TCRdb's copy holds only in-frame clones and misses some; the assay was immunoSEQ multiplex PCR. Its table records roughly 39,000 clones. Findings of the study overall: An observed cluster of highly shared sequence variants was recorded as a likely sequencing artifact.

V gave up 5 bases and J gave up 5 bases; unmatched junction bases: 15. There are 18 residues in the CDR3. The germline gives CDR1 MGHRA, CDR2 YSYEKL. As regards this clone: Its antigen is as yet unknown.

The receptor comes from a man aged 30-40 years in good health and CMV-seronegative. The V call is TRBV4-1, the J call TRBJ2-4; 10 nucleotides agree with TRBD2. Material for sequencing was PBMCs. The CDR3 loop is CASSGGAGGPQAQNIQYF. Written as DNA, the CDR3 is TGCGCCAGCAGCGGCGGAGCGGGAGGGCCTCAGGCCCAAAACATTCAGTACTTC.